This T cell receptor beta chain was recovered during a study of T-cell reconstitution after alpha-beta-depleted transplantation in children (dated by TCRdb to 2016 to 2018). Describing the broader study: Using TCR repertoire profiling, the study followed T-cell immune reconstitution in a quantitative way in children after TCRalphabeta/CD19-depleted allogeneic hematopoietic cell transplantation.

Library method: PCR. TCRdb lists the instrument as Illumina HiSeq 2500. Molecular barcoding was employed in the preparation of TCR libraries, with unique molecular identifiers being used to normalize TCRbeta repertoire quantification. TCRdb reanalyzed the raw reads on its own, using fastp at Q25 for trimming and MiXCR for clone calling, and kept in-frame beta chains. Entries are consolidated by CDR3 protein sequence, retaining the most common genes and DNA. The sample includes hundreds of thousands of distinct CDR3 sequences, with roughly 17% observed a single time. In total, the top ten clones hold about 1.1% of the sample. For this clonotype: The antigen this receptor binds is unknown. No much larger clonotype is one base removed from it; base qualities were not supplied.

Cut back by 3 bases and 4 bases, the V and J ends lie 15 bases apart. The CDR3 runs 16 residues from the cysteine to the phenylalanine. The retained sequence is limited to the CDR3, 48 bases, with the frame set at the first base. CDR1 and CDR2 are drawn from the germline V gene: LGHNA, YSLEER. The TCR comes from a human donor who donated a stem cell graft to a child with acute myeloid leukemia. The sequences come from PBMCs from the stem cell graft donor, collected from the stem cell graft. The V and J segments used are TRBV4-3 and TRBJ2-2; matching of 5 bases hints at TRBD2 as the D gene. The CDR3 region: CASSHTLFGGTGELFF. The nucleotide sequence is given as TGCGCCAGCAGCCATACCTTATTCGGAGGCACCGGGGAGCTGTTTTTT.